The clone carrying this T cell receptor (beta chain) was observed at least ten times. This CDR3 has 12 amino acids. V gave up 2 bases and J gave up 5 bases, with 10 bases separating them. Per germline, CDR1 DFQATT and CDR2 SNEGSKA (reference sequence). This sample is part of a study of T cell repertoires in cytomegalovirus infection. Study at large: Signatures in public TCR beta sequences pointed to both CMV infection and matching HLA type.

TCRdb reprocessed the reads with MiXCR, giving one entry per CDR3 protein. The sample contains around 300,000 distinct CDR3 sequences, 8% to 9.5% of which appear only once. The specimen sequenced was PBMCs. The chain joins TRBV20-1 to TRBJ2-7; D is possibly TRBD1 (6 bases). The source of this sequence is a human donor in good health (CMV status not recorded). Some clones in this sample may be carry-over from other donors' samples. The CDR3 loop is CSARQGRDEQYF. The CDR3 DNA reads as TGCAGTGCTAGACAGGGGCGCGACGAGCAGTACTTC.